This T cell receptor (beta chain) is from a study of long-term antiretroviral therapy in people with HIV. Survey-level resolution applied to immunoSEQ assay v3.0. TCRdb's table, derived via immunoSEQ multiplex PCR, lists solely in-frame clones and lacks some. The repertoire holds more than 10,000 clones, with roughly nine tenths as singletons. Germline loops: CDR1 SGHTA, CDR2 FQGNSA. This CDR3 has 17 residues. Trimming left V 1 base short and J 0 bases short, with 13 bases between. The chain carries TRBV7-2 and TRBJ1-5, with D unresolved. This sample comprised unsorted PBMCs, obtained 2.1 years after starting antiretroviral therapy. This TCR was sampled from a middle-aged woman with HIV. In DNA form, the CDR3 reads TGTGCCAGCAGCTTAGTAGGCGGATCTTATAGCAATCAGCCCCAGCATTTT. This translates into CASSLVGGSYSNQPQHF.